This TCR beta chain was captured in a study of CD8 T cells in ankylosing spondylitis. Study-wide points: A motif in TCR beta, a set of 8 or 9 highly homologous variants, appeared characteristic of ankylosing spondylitis blood.

Notes on this clonotype: Its target is not known.

Scientists made TCR beta libraries using quantitative 5'-RACE with molecular barcodes. TCRdb re-derived calls from the 5' RACE reads in MiXCR, one entry per CDR3 protein. The sample consists of around 390,000 distinct CDR3 sequences, 20% to 25% of them appearing once. The origin of this receptor is a male donor with ankylosing spondylitis. Sequenced material: blood, either unsorted or a sorted T cell fraction (not recorded which).

The CDR3 loop reads CASSLGVPNTGELFF. The CDR3 coding sequence is TGTGCCAGCAGCCTAGGAGTGCCAAACACCGGGGAGCTGTTTTTT. The chain carries TRBV7-3 and TRBJ2-2; D not resolved. CDR1 is SGHTA, CDR2 FQGTGA, per germline. This CDR3 has 15 residues. V was pared by 5 bases and J by 2 bases, with 12 bases between.